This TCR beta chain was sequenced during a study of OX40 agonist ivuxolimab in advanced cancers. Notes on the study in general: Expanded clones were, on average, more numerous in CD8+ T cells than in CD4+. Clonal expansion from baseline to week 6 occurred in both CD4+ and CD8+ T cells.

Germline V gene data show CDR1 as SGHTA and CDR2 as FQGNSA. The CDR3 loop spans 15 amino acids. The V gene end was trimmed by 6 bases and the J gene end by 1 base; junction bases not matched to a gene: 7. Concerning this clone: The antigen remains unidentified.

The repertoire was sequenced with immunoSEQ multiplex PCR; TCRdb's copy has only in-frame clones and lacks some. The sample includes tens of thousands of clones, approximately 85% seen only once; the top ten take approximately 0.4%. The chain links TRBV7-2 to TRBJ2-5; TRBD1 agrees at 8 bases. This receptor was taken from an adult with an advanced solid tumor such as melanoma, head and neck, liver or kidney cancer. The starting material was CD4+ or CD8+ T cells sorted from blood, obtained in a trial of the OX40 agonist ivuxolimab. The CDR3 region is CASRLEGQVQETQYF. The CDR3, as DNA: TGTGCCAGCAGGCTTGAGGGACAGGTCCAAGAGACCCAGTACTTC.